These 25 T cell receptor beta chains came from one sample sequenced in a study of early T cells in non-severe SARS-CoV-2 infection. In TCRdb, the 5' RACE reads were re-called with MiXCR into one record per CDR3 protein. The table lists under 50,000 distinct CDR3 sequences, about 4.2% of them singletons. The sequenced material came from whole blood. The receptors stem from an adult who was a healthcare worker with PCR-confirmed SARS-CoV-2 infection or an uninfected control (not recorded which).

Regarding this clonotype: A read error is likely, as this CDR3 ends without the conserved phenylalanine or tryptophan. This rearrangement joins TRBV4-3 to TRBJ2-2; 11 positions agree with TRBD1. Germline V gene data show CDR1 as LGHNA and CDR2 as YSLEER. The CDR3 loop spans 14 amino acids. V shed 3 bases and J 6 bases; nucleotides not matched to a gene: 0. CDR3 nucleotide sequence: TGCGCCAGCAGCCAGGGACAGGGGGCCGGGGAGCTGTTTTTG. Translating gives CASSQGQGAGELFL.

The chain employs TRBV20-1 and TRBJ2-5; 11 nucleotides agree with TRBD2. This CDR3 has 15 amino acids. The trim removed 4 bases at V and 2 bases at J, leaving 6 bases unmatched. CDR1 and CDR2 from the germline V gene are DFQATT and SNEGSKA (reference sequence). The CDR3 DNA reads as TGCAGTGCTACTCCGGGACTAGCGGTTCAAGAGACCCAGTACTTC. Its protein product is CSATPGLAVQETQYF.

The chain is built from TRBV10-3 and TRBJ1-5, with 9 positions matching TRBD1. V lost 6 bases and J lost 4; bases outside the gene matches: 4. The CDR3 is made up of 14 amino acids. Germline V gene lookup returns CDR1 ENHRY and CDR2 SYGVKD. Here the CDR3 reads CAISPGQGNQPQHF. The CDR3 DNA sequence: TGTGCCATCAGCCCGGGACAGGGTAATCAGCCCCAGCATTTT.

Only a few counts were recorded for this clonotype. J is TRBJ2-3 and V is TRBV7-3; D may match TRBD1 or TRBD2 (5 bases each). V was cut by 1 base and J by 9 bases, with 8 bases left in between. The germline V gene has CDR1 SGHTA and CDR2 FQGTGA. The CDR3 contains 12 residues. CDR3 protein: CASSLNGDTQYF. For the CDR3, the DNA is TGTGCCAGCAGCTTAAACGGGGACACGCAGTATTTT. Supplemented by reference TRBV7-3 and TRBJ2-3, the full variable domain reads GAGVSQTPSNKVTEKGKYVELRCDPISGHTALYWYRQSLGQGPEFLIYFQGTGAADDSGLPNDRFFAVRPEGSVSTLKIQRTERGDSAVYLCASSLNGDTQYFGPGTRLTVL.

Many counts were recorded for this clonotype. V gene TRBV6-2 or TRBV6-3 combines with J gene TRBJ2-3; D may match TRBD1 or TRBD2 (5 bases each). CDR1 and CDR2 from the germline V gene are MNHEY and SVGEGT. This CDR3 has 15 amino acids. Trimming shortened V by 5 bases and J by 5 bases, and 17 bases separated the two germline ends. This CDR3 is CASSSPGPTGDTQYF. CDR3 in DNA: TGTGCCAGCAGTAGCCCGGGACCGACGGGAGATACGCAGTATTTT.

This clonotype has a handful of counts. The rearrangement joins TRBV6-2 or TRBV6-3 to TRBJ2-2, with 9 bases fitting TRBD1. The V gene end was trimmed by 3 bases and the J gene end by 6 bases; junction bases not matched to a gene: 5. CDR1 is MNHEY, CDR2 SVGEGT, per germline. This CDR3 is built from 15 residues. The DNA of the CDR3 is TGTGCCAGCAGTTATCGGACAGGGGCGGCCGGGGAGCTGTTTTTT. Translated, it gives CASSYRTGAAGELFF.

This clonotype was counted a few times. The chain is built from TRBV11-2 and TRBJ2-5; weak D call: TRBD2 (6 bases). The CDR3 length is 14 residues. V lost 5 bases, J lost 1 base, and 11 bases lay in between. The germline gives CDR1 SGHAT, CDR2 FQNNGV. This CDR3 is CASSPTLAQETQYF. The CDR3 DNA follows: TGTGCCAGCAGCCCGACACTAGCCCAAGAGACCCAGTACTTC.

This clonotype was detected ten times or more. V and J are TRBV5-1 and TRBJ2-1; 9 nucleotides align to TRBD1. This CDR3 region has 16 residues. CDR1 and CDR2 (germline): SGHRS, YFSETQ. J lost 2 bases, V lost 4 bases, and 7 bases had no gene match. Written as DNA, the CDR3 is TGCGCCAGCAGCCACGGGACAGGGCGAACCTACAATGAGCAGTTCTTC. This gives the protein CASSHGTGRTYNEQFF.

This clonotype was counted a few times. V and J are TRBV20-1 and TRBJ2-3; D remains ambiguous. The germline V gene encodes CDR1 DFQATT and CDR2 SNEGSKA (reference sequence). V lost 0 bases and J lost 0, with 16 bases in between. The CDR3 has 17 residues. CDR3 sequence: CSARDPLLTLSTDTQYF. Written as DNA, the CDR3 is TGCAGTGCTAGAGATCCTCTTCTCACGTTGAGCACAGATACGCAGTATTTT.

In this sample, this clonotype turned up many times. This sequence joins TRBV6-2 or TRBV6-3 and TRBJ2-1; 10 positions agree with TRBD2. There are 15 residues in the CDR3. V gave up 6 bases and J gave up 5 bases; unmatched junction bases: 7. CDR1 and CDR2 (germline): MNHEY, SVGEGT. CDR3 nucleotides: TGTGCCAGCAGGGAAAGCGGGAGGGGTAACAATGAGCAGTTCTTC. It is translated as CASRESGRGNNEQFF.

This clonotype has ten or more counts. The chain links TRBV6-1 to TRBJ1-1; D not resolved. The V end was cut by 4 bases, the J end by 1 base, with 7 bases between. This CDR3 has 13 residues. Germline-derived CDR1 and CDR2 are MNHNS and SASEGT. In nucleotides, the CDR3 is TGTGCCAGCAGTGGACACAGGAACACTGAAGCTTTCTTT. Residues: CASSGHRNTEAFF.

This clonotype was seen many times. The rearrangement joins TRBV6-1 to TRBJ1-1; D unclear. This CDR3 contains 13 residues. The germline V gene has CDR1 MNHNS and CDR2 SASEGT. The germline V and J ends were trimmed by 6 bases and 4 bases, with 12 bases remaining between them. The CDR3 here is CASRRTDSTEAFF. As DNA, the CDR3 is TGTGCCAGCAGAAGGACGGATTCCACTGAAGCTTTCTTT.

The sample holds many counts of this clonotype. The chain joins TRBV3-1 to TRBJ2-3; 7 bases are shared with TRBD2. Germline CDR1 reads LGHDT; CDR2 reads YNNKEL (reference sequence). The CDR3 has 14 residues. J lost 4 bases, V lost 6 bases, and 7 bases had no gene match. The CDR3 here is CASRPRLASDTQYF. In nucleotides, the CDR3 is TGTGCCAGCAGACCAAGACTAGCCTCAGATACGCAGTATTTT.

There are many counts of this clonotype. The J gene is TRBJ1-1, the V gene TRBV29-1; perhaps TRBD1 as D (5 bases). The CDR3 length is 12 residues. The V end lost 2 bases, the J end lost 5 bases, and 9 bases lay between the germline ends. Germline CDR1 reads SQVTM; CDR2 reads ANQGSEA. The CDR3, as DNA: TGCAGCGTTGAATCGGCAGGGACTGAAGCTTTCTTT. This codes for CSVESAGTEAFF.

The sample holds many counts of this clonotype. This sequence joins TRBV12-3 or TRBV12-4 and TRBJ2-3; 8 nucleotides agree with TRBD1. V lost 3 bases to trimming and J lost 4 bases; unmatched junction nucleotides: 9. This CDR3 is 16 amino acids long. The CDR3 DNA is TGTGCCAGCAGTTTGGATGGGCAGGGGGCCCCAGATACGCAGTATTTT. Translation: CASSLDGQGAPDTQYF.

This chain links TRBV10-3 with TRBJ1-3; TRBD1 aligns across 9 bases. This CDR3 has 14 residues. V lost 4 bases to trimming and J lost 3 bases; unmatched junction nucleotides: 1. Looked up from germline, CDR1 is ENHRY and CDR2 is SYGVKD. The CDR3 DNA follows: TGTGCCATCAGTGGGGGACAGGGTGGAAACACCATATATTTT. It encodes CAISGGQGGNTIYF.

This clonotype has only a few counts. V gene TRBV27 combines with J gene TRBJ2-5; 10 nucleotides match TRBD2. The germline V gene encodes CDR1 MNHEY and CDR2 SMNVEV (reference sequence). Losses at the gene ends were 6 bases for V and 4 bases for J; bases not matched to a gene: 11. The CDR3 sequence is 16 residues long. CDR3 amino acids: CASSRNLAGVSETQYF. The CDR3 DNA reads as TGTGCCAGCAGCCGTAATCTAGCGGGAGTTTCAGAGACCCAGTACTTC.

This clonotype was counted between two and nine times. This chain uses TRBV5-1 with TRBJ2-3, with 10 bases identical to TRBD2. After removal of 2 bases from V and 0 bases from J, the junction contained 6 bases not matched to a gene. The CDR3 is 17 residues long. CDR1 and CDR2 from the germline V gene are SGHRS and YFSETQ. For the CDR3, the DNA is TGCGCCAGCAGCTTCCCTAGCGGGGGCACTAGCACAGATACGCAGTATTTT. The encoded protein is CASSFPSGGTSTDTQYF.

This clonotype occurred many times. The chain links TRBV7-8 to TRBJ1-1, with D unresolved. Germline V gives CDR1 SGHVS, CDR2 FQNEAQ. The CDR3 spans 12 residues. Trimming cost V 3 bases and J 7 bases, with 9 bases left between them. The CDR3 is CASSFLESEAFF. CDR3 nucleotide sequence: TGTGCCAGCAGCTTTCTGGAAAGTGAAGCTTTCTTT.

This chain links TRBV7-8 with TRBJ2-3, with 9 positions matching TRBD2. Per the germline V gene, CDR1 is SGHVS and CDR2 is FQNEAQ. With 2 bases clipped from V and 0 bases from J, the junction kept 12 bases outside the gene matches. CDR3 length equals 19 residues. DNA for the CDR3: TGTGCCAGCAGCTTACAACGATCGTGGGCGGGAGGGAGCACAGATACGCAGTATTTT. Its protein product is CASSLQRSWAGGSTDTQYF.

Many counts were recorded for this clonotype. The chain uses TRBV3-1 and TRBJ2-7; TRBD1 matches at 7 bases. The germline V gene has CDR1 LGHDT and CDR2 YNNKEL (reference sequence). With 4 bases clipped from V and 7 bases from J, the junction kept 7 bases outside the gene matches. The CDR3 has 13 amino acids. CDR3 in DNA: TGTGCCAGCAGCCTACAGGGGACGAGGGAGCAGTACTTC. It encodes CASSLQGTREQYF.

This clonotype was found many times. The J gene is TRBJ2-3, the V gene TRBV30, with a possible D match to TRBD1 (5 bases). This CDR3 is built from 13 residues. Trimming shortened V by 4 bases and J by 3 bases, and 11 bases separated the two germline ends. Per the germline V gene, CDR1 is GTSNPN and CDR2 is SVGIG (reference sequence). The CDR3 DNA sequence: TGTGCCTGGAATATTGGGGCGACAGATACGCAGTATTTT. Its protein product is CAWNIGATDTQYF.

The chain couples TRBV11-2 to TRBJ2-7; no firm D call. CDR3 length equals 12 residues. The V gene lost 5 bases and the J gene lost 2 bases, with 7 bases spanning the gap. CDR1 and CDR2 from the germline V gene are SGHAT and FQNNGV. The CDR3 DNA reads TGTGCCAGCAGCCGCAGCCCCTACGAGCAGTACTTC. Translating gives CASSRSPYEQYF.

The V gene is TRBV15, the J gene TRBJ2-7, with 7 bases identical to TRBD1. Germline-derived CDR1 and CDR2 are LNHNV and YYDKDF (reference sequence). With V trimmed by 5 bases and J by 4 bases, 8 bases remained unmatched. The CDR3 runs 14 residues. This chain's CDR3 is CATSPRDSRYEQYF. In nucleotides, the CDR3 is TGTGCCACCAGCCCCCGGGACAGCCGATACGAGCAGTACTTC.

This clonotype was seen ten or more times. V and J are TRBV3-1 and TRBJ2-7; tentative D call: TRBD2 (6 bases). The CDR3 is 11 residues long. Trimming shortened V by 3 bases and J by 8 bases, and 8 bases separated the two germline ends. CDR1 LGHDT and CDR2 YNNKEL come from the germline V gene (reference sequence). The CDR3 DNA reads as TGTGCCAGCAGCCAGGGACTTAAGCAGTACTTC. It specifies CASSQGLKQYF.